A selection of T cell receptor beta chains follows, all from one sample in a study of metastatic and nonmetastatic thyroid tumors. With MiXCR, TCRdb called clones anew from the PCR reads. This sample has about 7,300 clones, with around a fifth found just once. The sample taken for sequencing was adjacent normal tissue. The receptor set was obtained from a female donor with papillary thyroid cancer or a benign thyroid nodule (not recorded which). Some clones in this sample may be carry-over from other donors' samples. Each CDR3 is given without its conserved first and last residue. The D gene is left open where the match is weak.

>TRBJ1-1|TRBV11-3|13|.
ASSLRRQLNTEAF
>TRBJ1-5|TRBV2|14|.
ASRPWEVLPNQPQH
>TRBJ2-2|TRBV20-1|10|.
SATTGGGELF
>TRBJ2-3|TRBV6-1|14|TRBD2
ASSHGLAGGTDTQY
>TRBJ1-2|TRBV28|12|TRBD1
ASTLTGKYYGYT
>TRBJ2-4|TRBV6-1|12|.
ASSTGRAKNIQY
>TRBJ2-3|TRBV6-1|12|TRBD2
ASSIRTRPDTQY
>TRBJ1-2|TRBV24-1|13|.
ATSDSDRPNYGYT
>TRBJ2-3|TRBV27|12|.
ASSLNQGEDTQY
>TRBJ1-1|TRBV7-2|12|.
ASSTQPGSTEAF
>TRBJ2-5|TRBV2|13|.
ASNERGAERETQY
>TRBJ2-5|TRBV20-1|9|.
SPTWRETQY
>TRBJ1-4|TRBV19|15|.
ASTLRRTVTTNEKLF
>TRBJ1-5|TRBV20-1|11|.
SARGGLGQPQH
>TRBJ2-3|TRBV4-2|15|TRBD2
ASSQEAAGVMRDTQY
>TRBJ1-1|TRBV30|10|TRBD1
AWGTGNTEAF
>TRBJ1-1|TRBV2|8|.
ASSFGEAF
>TRBJ2-3|TRBV7-2|13|TRBD2
ASRGTSGSGDTQY
>TRBJ1-1|TRBV28|9|.
ASRRGGEAF
>TRBJ2-1|TRBV29-1|13|TRBD2
SVDEAGGLYNEQF
>TRBJ2-5|TRBV28|13|.
ASSQRGFEGETQY
>TRBJ1-1|TRBV20-1|9|.
SARSRPEAF
>TRBJ2-5|TRBV6-1|12|.
ASSPRDIQETQY
>TRBJ2-5|TRBV9|13|.
ASSVAGGLQETQY
>TRBJ2-7|TRBV5-1|11|.
ASRSGGAYEQY
>TRBJ1-5|TRBV27|13|.
ASSLSISSNQPQH
>TRBJ2-7|TRBV6-1|13|.
ASKLSVETPYEQY
>TRBJ2-2|TRBV11-3|13|TRBD2
ASSLSGVNTWELF
>TRBJ2-7|TRBV5-5|13|TRBD1
ASSLEQGAIHEQY
>TRBJ2-2|TRBV6-2/TRBV6-3|13|.
ASSYLQGNTGELF
>TRBJ2-3|TRBV19|12|.
ASSTRGDTDTQY
>TRBJ2-2|TRBV30|12|.
AWVTGRVTGELF
>TRBJ2-7|TRBV12-3/TRBV12-4|12|TRBD1
ASSSGTGYYEQY
>TRBJ2-1|TRBV6-2/TRBV6-3|10|.
ATLLSVNEQF
>TRBJ2-5|TRBV9|13|.
ASSVGRITQETQY
>TRBJ2-1|TRBV20-1|14|TRBD2
SAVPGLAGGYNEQF
>TRBJ1-5|TRBV6-1|11|TRBD1
ASSGRGQQPQH
>TRBJ2-1|TRBV20-1|13|.
SARDLRRTDNEQF
>TRBJ2-1|TRBV28|13|TRBD2
ASSSAGGIHNEQF
>TRBJ2-1|TRBV9|13|.
ASSVASDPYNEQF
>TRBJ2-1|TRBV27|13|.
ASSPQLRGGNEQF
>TRBJ1-5|TRBV6-1|13|.
ASSEWAQNNQPQH
>TRBJ2-3|TRBV12-3/TRBV12-4|15|TRBD1
ASSFQIGTGLGDTQY
>TRBJ1-1|TRBV30|12|TRBD1
AWSVNRGVVEAF
>TRBJ2-2|TRBV12-3/TRBV12-4|12|TRBD1
ASSRTGNTGELF